These 14 T cell receptor beta chains were all obtained from the same sample, sequenced in a study of T cell responses to AZD1222 COVID-19 vaccine. Sequencing used immunoSEQ multiplex PCR; TCRdb keeps in-frame clones, though not all of them. The sample lists 120,000 to 150,000 clones, approximately 90% occurring once. The sample here was peripheral blood, taken on day 0 of AZD1222 vaccination. The receptors were gathered from an adult in good health.

V usage is TRBV29-1 and J usage is TRBJ2-3; tentative D call: TRBD1 (6 bases). The germline V gene has CDR1 SQVTM and CDR2 ANQGSEA. V lost 6 bases and J lost 2, with 12 bases in between. This CDR3 is built from 13 residues. CDR3 nucleotides: TGCAGCGTAAAAGGGGGATACACAGATACGCAGTATTTT. Encoded protein: CSVKGGYTDTQYF.

This sequence joins TRBV7-9 and TRBJ2-3; perhaps TRBD1 as D (5 bases). CDR3 length equals 18 residues. V shed 0 bases and J shed 0 bases, with 16 bases lying between them. Germline V gene data show CDR1 as SEHNR and CDR2 as FQNEAQ (reference sequence). The CDR3 DNA reads TGTGCCAGCAGCTTAGCGCCGGTCTGGGGCGATAGCACAGATACGCAGTATTTT. The encoded protein is CASSLAPVWGDSTDTQYF.

The rearrangement uses TRBV5-1 and TRBJ1-2; possible D gene TRBD1, 5 bases. The CDR3 extends over 13 amino acids. CDR1 and CDR2 from the germline V gene are SGHRS and YFSETQ. V was shortened by 0 bases and J by 8 bases, with 11 bases between the two germline ends. The CDR3 DNA reads as TGCGCCAGCAGCTTGGCGACAGCAGACGGCTACACCTTC. This translates into CASSLATADGYTF.

This clone occurred a few times. This chain links TRBV7-3 with TRBJ1-1, with unresolved D. Germline V lookup: CDR1 SGHTA, CDR2 FQGTGA. The CDR3 contains 14 residues. The V and J ends lost 1 base and 4 bases respectively, with 10 bases between them. CDR3 sequence (DNA): TGTGCCAGCAGCTTAAGGGGAGGCGGCACTGAAGCTTTCTTT. The encoded protein is CASSLRGGGTEAFF.

The V and J genes are TRBV6-5 and TRBJ2-2, with D tentatively TRBD1 (6 bases). The V gene's germline CDR1 is MNHEY and CDR2 SVGAGI. Trimming took off 2 bases at V and 5 bases at J, with 6 bases between the two ends. The CDR3 is made up of 13 amino acids. The CDR3 protein is CASSYRGTGELFF. CDR3 nucleotides: TGTGCCAGCAGTTACAGGGGGACCGGGGAGCTGTTTTTT.

The rearrangement uses TRBV12-5 and TRBJ2-2; D is possibly TRBD2 (6 bases). Trimming cost V 7 bases and J 6 bases, with 12 bases left between them. Germline V gene sequence: CDR1 LGHNT, CDR2 FRNRAP. CDR3 length: 13 amino acids. CDR3 in DNA: TGTGCTAGTGACCCTTCTAGCGCCGGGGAGCTGTTTTTT. This translates into CASDPSSAGELFF. Drawing the rest from reference TRBV12-5 and TRBJ2-2, the complete variable domain is DARVTQTPRHKVTEMGQEVTMRCQPILGHNTVFWYRQTMMQGLELLAYFRNRAPLDDSGMPKDRFSAEMPDATLATLKIQPSEPRDSAVYFCASDPSSAGELFFGEGSRLTVL.

J is TRBJ1-4 and V is TRBV5-5; no definite D call. The germline V and J ends were trimmed by 6 bases and 0 bases, with 12 bases remaining between them. Per the germline V gene, CDR1 is SGHKS and CDR2 is YYEKEE (reference sequence). The CDR3 is 15 amino acids. This CDR3 reads CASTPYGPTNEKLFF. The CDR3 DNA follows: TGTGCCAGCACCCCCTATGGCCCAACTAATGAAAAACTGTTTTTT.

Written as DNA, the CDR3 is TGTGCCAGCAGTTCATGGGACGGGCTTAACACTGAAGCTTTCTTT. It yields the protein CASSSWDGLNTEAFF. This chain links TRBV27 with TRBJ1-1; maybe TRBD1 (5 bases). The CDR3 sequence is 15 residues long. V dropped 4 bases and J dropped 2 bases, with 14 bases sitting between them. Per germline, CDR1 MNHEY and CDR2 SMNVEV (reference sequence).

The chain couples TRBV6-6 to TRBJ1-1; D perhaps matches TRBD1 (5 bases). Germline CDR1 is MNHNY and CDR2 is SVGAGI (reference sequence). This CDR3 region has 14 residues. Between the trimmed V and J ends, which lost 5 bases and 1 base, there was a span of 11 bases. In DNA form, the CDR3 reads TGTGCCAGCAGTCGGGGGGGAGGGAACACTGAAGCTTTCTTT. Translated, it gives CASSRGGGNTEAFF.

The chain joins TRBV11-3 to TRBJ2-5, with 12 nucleotides matching TRBD1. With 7 bases clipped from V and 6 bases from J, the junction kept 6 bases outside the gene matches. CDR1 is SGHNT and CDR2 is YENEEA in the germline V gene. CDR3 size: 14 residues. The CDR3, as DNA: TGTGCCAGCAAGGGACAGGGGGCTAAGAAGACCCAGTACTTC. Translated: CASKGQGAKKTQYF.

The CDR3 region is CASSFRNNEQFF. The CDR3 DNA is TGTGCCAGCAGCTTTCGGAACAATGAGCAGTTCTTC. The chain has TRBV5-8 and TRBJ2-1, with unresolved D. This CDR3 comprises 12 residues. V gave up 2 bases and J gave up 5 bases, with 5 bases separating them. The germline CDR1 and CDR2 sequences are SGHTS and YDEGEE.

The chain links TRBV12-5 to TRBJ2-7; 13 bases are a match to TRBD2. With V trimmed by 1 base and J by 0 bases, 9 bases remained unmatched. Germline V gene lookup returns CDR1 LGHNT and CDR2 FRNRAP. The CDR3 runs to 19 residues. In nucleotides, the CDR3 is TGTGCTAGTGGTTTGGGAAGGACTAGCGGGAGCCTTGGCTCCTACGAGCAGTACTTC. It specifies CASGLGRTSGSLGSYEQYF.

This CDR3 is CASGTANQPQHF. The CDR3 DNA is TGTGCCAGCGGGACAGCCAATCAGCCCCAGCATTTT. The chain has TRBV2 and TRBJ1-5; 7 bases are shared with TRBD1. The CDR3 has 12 residues. The V gene end was trimmed by 8 bases and the J gene end by 3 bases; junction bases not matched to a gene: 1. Germline V gives CDR1 SNHLY, CDR2 FYNNEI.

V and J are TRBV3-1 (or the pseudogene TRBV3-2) and TRBJ1-4; no clear D gene. Germline-derived CDR1 and CDR2 are LGHDT and YNNKEL (reference sequence). The CDR3 contains 14 residues. V was cut by 2 bases and J by 10 bases, with 14 bases left in between. CDR3 nucleotide sequence: TGTGCCAGCAGCCAATCGACCAGGACGGGAAAACTGTTTTTT. It translates to CASSQSTRTGKLFF.